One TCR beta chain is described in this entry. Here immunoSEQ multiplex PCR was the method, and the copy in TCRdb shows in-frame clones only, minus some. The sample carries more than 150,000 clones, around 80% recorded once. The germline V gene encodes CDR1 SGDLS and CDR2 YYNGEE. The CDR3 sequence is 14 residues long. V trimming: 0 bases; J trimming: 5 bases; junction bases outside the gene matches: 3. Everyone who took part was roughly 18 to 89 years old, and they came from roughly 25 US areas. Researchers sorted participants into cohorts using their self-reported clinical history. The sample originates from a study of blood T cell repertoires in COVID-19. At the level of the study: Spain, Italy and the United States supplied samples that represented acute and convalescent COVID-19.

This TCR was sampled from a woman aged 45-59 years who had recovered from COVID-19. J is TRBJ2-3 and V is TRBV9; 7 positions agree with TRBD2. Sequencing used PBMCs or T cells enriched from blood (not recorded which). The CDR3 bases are TGTGCCAGCAGCGTAGGTGGGGGGGGAGATACGCAGTATTTT. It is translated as CASSVGGGGDTQYF.